The rows below give T cell receptor beta chains drawn from one sample of a study of CD8+ T cells in alopecia areata. TCRdb keeps only in-frame clones here, not all; method: immunoSEQ multiplex PCR. The repertoire consists of about 160,000 clones, with over 45% occurring once and the leading ten covering about 6.8%. Sequencing was done on a sample of CD4+ T cells sorted from blood. The receptor source for this set is a human donor with alopecia areata. Both conserved end residues are part of each CDR3. D genes are given only for firm matches. Only some rows state a clone size, as once, few, many or a class for expanded clones.

>few|TRBJ2-5|NA|TRBV4-1|16
TGCGCCAGCAGCCTCGCAGGGGGCGGGGGAGAAGAGACCCAGTACTTC
CASSLAGGGGEETQYF
>NA|TRBJ2-1|NA|TRBV29-1|11
TGCAGCGTTGAGCGGTCCGGTGAGCAGTTCTTC
CSVERSGEQFF
>NA|TRBJ2-1|NA|TRBV29-1|15
TGCAGCCTCTCGAAGTCCGCGAGCTCCTACAATGAGCAGTTCTTC
CSLSKSASSYNEQFF
>NA|TRBJ2-5|NA|TRBV11-3|13
TGTGCCAGCAGCTCGGGACATACAGAGACCCAGTACTTC
CASSSGHTETQYF
>few|TRBJ1-5|NA|TRBV28|12
TGTGCCAGCAGTTCGACGGATCAGCCCCAGCATTTT
CASSSTDQPQHF
>NA|TRBJ2-3|NA|TRBV29-1|14
TGCAGCGTTATCCGAAGACAGAGGACAGATACGCAGTATTTT
CSVIRRQRTDTQYF
>NA|TRBJ1-1|NA|TRBV27|15
TGTGCCAGCAGTTCTTTCCAGGGGCGGCCCACTGAAGCTTTCTTT
CASSSFQGRPTEAFF
>NA|TRBJ2-1|TRBD1|TRBV5-1|15
TGCGCCAGCAGCCAATGGACAGGGACTGGCAATGAGCAGTTCTTC
CASSQWTGTGNEQFF
>NA|TRBJ2-1|NA|TRBV11-2|11
TGTGCCAGCAGCTTAGATCTTGAGCAGTTCTTC
CASSLDLEQFF
>NA|TRBJ2-5|TRBD1|TRBV18|14
TGTGCCAGCTCACCCCGGACAGGCCAAGAGACCCAGTACTTC
CASSPRTGQETQYF
>NA|TRBJ2-3|NA|TRBV10-2|13
TGCGCCAGCAGATTCGGGGCTACAGATACGCAGTATTTT
CASRFGATDTQYF
>NA|TRBJ2-7|TRBD2|TRBV20-1|11
TGCAGCGAAGCAGCGGGGCGCGAGCAGTACTTC
CSEAAGREQYF
>NA|TRBJ2-5|TRBD2|TRBV28|16
TGTGCCAGCAGTAGAAGACTAGCGGGTCCACAAGAGACCCAGTACTTC
CASSRRLAGPQETQYF
>NA|TRBJ1-1|NA|TRBV29-1|10
TGCAGCGCAGCCAACACTGAAGCTTTCTTT
CSAANTEAFF
>NA|TRBJ2-7|TRBD1|TRBV29-1|15
TGCAGCGTTGAACTTGACAGGGGTTTTACTAACGAGCAGTACTTC
CSVELDRGFTNEQYF
>NA|TRBJ2-5|NA|TRBV9|15
TGTGCCAGCAGCATTCGGGCCGAGGAAGGAGAGACCCAGTACTTC
CASSIRAEEGETQYF
>NA|TRBJ1-1|TRBD1|TRBV7-3|14
TGTGCCAGCAGCGCGGGGGACAGGAACACTGAAGCTTTCTTT
CASSAGDRNTEAFF
>NA|TRBJ2-1|TRBD2|TRBV29-1|17
TGCAGCGTTCTAGGGACTAGCGGGAGGGCCCGGACCTATGAGCAGTTCTTC
CSVLGTSGRARTYEQFF
>NA|TRBJ2-6|TRBD2|TRBV30|16
TGTGCCTTTACTAGCGGGAGGATTTCTGGGGCCAACGTCCTGACTTTC
CAFTSGRISGANVLTF
>NA|TRBJ1-2|NA|TRBV29-1|15
TGCAGCGTTGAAGTTCCCACCGGGGATCGCTATGGCTACACCTTC
CSVEVPTGDRYGYTF
>NA|TRBJ1-1|NA|TRBV27|11
TGTGCCACCCGACAGAACACTGAAGCTTTCTTT
CATRQNTEAFF
>NA|TRBJ2-2|NA|TRBV2|13
TGTGCCAGCAACCACAGGGAAGGTGGGGAGCTGTTTTTT
CASNHREGGELFF
>NA|TRBJ2-1|TRBD1|TRBV7-9|16
TGTGCCAGCAGCCATCGTGACTGGACAGGTCTCAATGAGCAGTTCTTC
CASSHRDWTGLNEQFF
>NA|TRBJ2-7|NA|TRBV7-2|16
TGTGCCAGCGGAGGGGGGCCAGGGAGATCGATCTACGAGCAGTACTTC
CASGGGPGRSIYEQYF
>NA|TRBJ2-3|NA|TRBV9|15
TGTGCCAGCAGCGTAGGGTCTAGTGCGACAGATACGCAGTATTTT
CASSVGSSATDTQYF
>NA|TRBJ2-7|NA|TRBV6-5|12
TGTGCCAGCAGTGGTAGCTCCTACGAGCAGTACTTC
CASSGSSYEQYF